Sequencing of this T cell receptor beta chain was carried out in a study of shared clonotypes between healthy human individuals. Study overall: Each donor contributed plates that comprised three CD4 naive, three CD4 memory, two CD8 naive and one CD8 memory.

This CDR3 is built from 12 residues. Trimming cost V 7 bases and J 3 bases, with 13 bases left between them. The germline V gene has CDR1 SQVTM and CDR2 ANQGSEA. Worth noting for this clone: The target antigen is unknown.

Study-wide points: For sorted subsets, rarefaction showed incomplete sequencing despite large depth.

CD8 cells classed as naive were CD45RO-negative and positively selected for CCR7, excluding terminally differentiated effector memory CD45RA+ cells. All participating donors were Caucasian adults from Nashville, Tennessee. As processed by the authors: ImmunoSEQ sequences covered only the junction and lacked quality scores; filtering therefore differed. The repertoire was sequenced with immunoSEQ multiplex PCR; TCRdb's copy has only in-frame clones and lacks some. That table is the source of V, J and clone size, and D and trimming were worked out from the DNA. This table holds over 800,000 clones, around 93% found once.

Sequencing was done on a sample of naive CD8+ T cells sorted from blood. The receptor was isolated from a young man in good health. The V call is TRBV29-1, the J call TRBJ2-7, with D possibly TRBD1 on 6 matching bases. The CDR3 region has the DNA TGCAGCGGGGGGCAGGGAGACTACGAGCAGTACTTC. Translated, it gives CSGGQGDYEQYF.